The 5 T cell receptor beta chains in this list originate from one sample, sequenced in a study of cytomegalovirus exposure and HLA in healthy donors. With 60 Vbeta and 13 Jbeta primers, the PCR was carried out. Assay: immunoSEQ multiplex PCR; the TCRdb copy retains only in-frame clones and omits some. The sample shows over 250,000 clones, just over 85% of them seen only once. The sequencing sample was made of PBMCs. The receptors come from a man in his forties in good health and CMV-seropositive.

This clone was counted only a few times. J is TRBJ1-1 and V is TRBV19, with D maybe TRBD1 (6 bases). Germline V gene lookup returns CDR1 LNHDA and CDR2 SQIVND (reference sequence). The CDR3 runs 14 residues. The V end lost 5 bases, the J end lost 1 base, and 11 bases lay between the germline ends. CDR3 protein: CASSPPGQNTEAFF. CDR3 DNA sequence: TGTGCCAGTAGTCCCCCGGGACAGAACACTGAAGCTTTCTTT.

The chain couples TRBV10-2 to TRBJ2-5, with 9 bases that match TRBD2. After removal of 9 bases from V and 5 bases from J, the junction contained 16 bases not matched to a gene. Germline lookup yields CDR1 WSHSY and CDR2 SAAADI. This CDR3 spans 16 amino acids. CDR3 amino acids: CARLGGGASGIETQYF. The CDR3 nucleotides read TGCGCCAGACTCGGTGGGGGCGCTAGCGGGATCGAGACCCAGTACTTC.

In regard to this clone: One junction end does not reproduce the germline sequence, and a read error may be involved. The J gene is TRBJ2-3, the V gene TRBV7-9; D ambiguous. The CDR3 runs to 15 residues. CDR1 SEHNR and CDR2 FQNEAQ come from the germline V gene (reference sequence). CDR3 nucleotide sequence: TGTGCCAGCAGATTAGACTTGCGTGTTGCAGATACGCAGTATTTT. Encoded protein: CASRLDLRVADTQYF.

This sequence joins TRBV10-3 and TRBJ1-5; no clear D. In germline, CDR1 is ENHRY, CDR2 SYGVKD. CDR3 length: 13 amino acids. V lost 1 base to trimming and J lost 4 bases, with 5 bases between them. In nucleotides, the CDR3 is TGTGCCATCAGTGAGTTCCAGAATCAGCCCCAGCATTTT. It yields the protein CAISEFQNQPQHF.

The CDR3 bases are TGTGCCAGCAGCCAGGCTGGACAGGGGAGAGATGGCTACACCTTC. Its translation: CASSQAGQGRDGYTF. The rearrangement links TRBV4-2 to TRBJ1-2; 9 bases are shared with TRBD1. Trimming removed 3 bases from V and 6 bases from J; junction bases left unmatched: 8. The V gene's germline CDR1 is LGHNA and CDR2 YNFKEQ. This CDR3 region has 15 residues.